Listed below are T cell receptor beta chains from one sample, sequenced in a study of blood T cell repertoires in COVID-19. Only in-frame clones appear in the TCRdb table, and some are missing; sequencing was by immunoSEQ multiplex PCR. The data contain approximately 67,000 clones, around 86% of them singletons. The sample comprised peripheral blood. All receptors come from a man aged 50 to 60 with active COVID-19. The conserved cysteine and the conserved F or W are not part of the CDR3 here. Clone size, where shown, is once, few, many, or a class for clones that have expanded.

v_call	clone_size	j_call	cdr3_aa
TRBV20-1	NA	TRBJ2-7	SASHATGNEQY
TRBV10-3	NA	TRBJ2-5	AISEKWQGETQY
TRBV18	NA	TRBJ1-3	ASSPPSLSGNTIY
TRBV30	once	TRBJ2-2	AWAGASVGTGELF
TRBV5-1	once	TRBJ1-1	ASSLATGPTEAF
TRBV4-3	NA	TRBJ2-1	ASSRLFSVVSYNEQF
TRBV5-1	NA	TRBJ2-2	ASSLELAGSNTGELF
TRBV6-5	once	TRBJ2-1	ASSSLIEQF
TRBV5-1	NA	TRBJ2-7	ASSLGGTGPYEQY
TRBV11-2	NA	TRBJ2-2	ASSLSGGNTGELF
TRBV4-3	NA	TRBJ2-1	ASSQDGLASTSYNEQF
TRBV24-1	NA	TRBJ2-1	ATSDFRRSASGAYNEQF
TRBV19	NA	TRBJ2-3	ASSMTSGSAQY
TRBV10-3	NA	TRBJ1-1	AISDVKDRGGWKAF
TRBV5-8	NA	TRBJ1-5	ASSSFEVPIDRSNQPQH
TRBV4-1	NA	TRBJ2-5	ASSLQGAGETQY
TRBV6-6	once	TRBJ2-3	ASSRYTQQREEDTQY
TRBV3-1/TRBV3-2	NA	TRBJ2-1	ASSQFMASGSNEQF
TRBV24-1	few	TRBJ1-5	ATSDGGRASNQPQH
TRBV5-1	NA	TRBJ2-7	ASRTSTGTGVSYEQY
TRBV19	once	TRBJ1-2	ASSTTGRRLSYT
TRBV28	NA	TRBJ2-1	ASSPGTSGYNEQF
TRBV4-1	NA	TRBJ1-1	ASSQGGRLAGTNTEAF
TRBV5-6	NA	TRBJ2-1	ASSPGLAENYNEQF
TRBV15	NA	TRBJ1-2	ATSRDHGNYGYT
TRBV27	NA	TRBJ2-7	ASSTRRAGGEQY
TRBV10-3	few	TRBJ2-7	AISGGLGTYEQY
TRBV7-9	NA	TRBJ1-2	ASSLSRGSYT
TRBV10-2	few	TRBJ1-1	ASTAGGERATEAF
TRBV6-5	once	TRBJ2-2	ASSYSGGYTGELF
TRBV29-1	NA	TRBJ2-7	SVSGSTSGEQY
TRBV5-6	NA	TRBJ2-1	ASSHERGTGKGYNEQF
TRBV7-2	once	TRBJ2-7	ASSRPGGLYEQY
TRBV24-1	NA	TRBJ1-1	ATSDPGRGTEAF
TRBV11-2	NA	TRBJ1-2	ASSLSRVYGYT
TRBV7-2	NA	TRBJ1-3	ASSPSGSGNTIY
TRBV6-4	NA	TRBJ2-2	ASTGTGNTGELF
TRBV5-4	NA	TRBJ1-4	ASSLGGTVPATNEKLF
TRBV7-2	NA	TRBJ2-3	ASSLGGGRSTDTQY
TRBV15	NA	TRBJ2-7	ATSNGQAYEQY
TRBV29-1	NA	TRBJ1-1	SVDRQINTEAF
TRBV18	NA	TRBJ1-1	ASSLDIQGLNTEAF
TRBV24-1	NA	TRBJ2-1	ATRGGTGQNNEQF
TRBV21-1	NA	TRBJ1-3	ASSKEGGRSSGNTIY